One and the same sample provided the 21 T cell receptor beta chains below, sequenced in a study of cytomegalovirus exposure and HLA in healthy donors. Use of 60 Vbeta and 13 Jbeta primers characterized the PCR. Method: immunoSEQ multiplex PCR; TCRdb's copy keeps in-frame clones and lacks some. The sample has 150,000 to 200,000 clones, about four fifths seen once. Material for sequencing was PBMCs. These receptors all stem from a female donor in good health and CMV-seronegative.

J is TRBJ1-1 and V is TRBV2; D remains unclear. V dropped 4 bases and J dropped 1 base, with 7 bases sitting between them. In germline, CDR1 is SNHLY, CDR2 FYNNEI. This CDR3 is 13 amino acids long. The CDR3 DNA reads as TGTGCCAGCAGTGGAGAATCGAACACTGAAGCTTTCTTT. Protein: CASSGESNTEAFF.

The J gene is TRBJ2-5, the V gene TRBV5-1, with D perhaps TRBD1 (5 bases). The CDR3 is made up of 14 amino acids. Germline values: CDR1 SGHRS, CDR2 YFSETQ. Trimming stripped 0 bases from V and 5 bases from J, with 11 bases between. CDR3 sequence reads: CASSLAAPGETQYF. The CDR3 DNA is TGCGCCAGCAGCTTGGCGGCACCAGGGGAGACCCAGTACTTC.

V gene TRBV28 combines with J gene TRBJ2-3, with 11 positions matching TRBD2. Germline lookup yields CDR1 MDHEN and CDR2 SYDVKM. The V segment lost 8 bases and the J segment 4 bases; nucleotides outside the gene matches: 5. The CDR3 spans 14 residues. The CDR3 region is CASDTSGSADTQYF. DNA of the CDR3: TGTGCCAGCGATACTAGCGGGAGTGCAGATACGCAGTATTTT.

The chain has TRBV9 and TRBJ2-7; 13 nucleotides align to TRBD2. Losses at the gene ends were 2 bases for V and 2 bases for J; bases not matched to a gene: 7. The germline gives CDR1 SGDLS, CDR2 YYNGEE. This CDR3 contains 17 residues. The CDR3 sequence is CASSVGTSGASPYEQYF. Written as DNA, the CDR3 is TGTGCCAGCAGCGTTGGGACTAGCGGGGCTTCCCCCTACGAGCAGTACTTC.

The chain employs TRBV4-2 and TRBJ2-5; no clear D. There are 13 residues in the CDR3. Trimming stripped 0 bases from V and 4 bases from J, with 6 bases between. CDR1 is LGHNA, CDR2 YNFKEQ, per germline. CDR3 in DNA: TGTGCCAGCAGCCAAGATCTGAGAGAGACCCAGTACTTC. Its translation: CASSQDLRETQYF.

The rearrangement joins TRBV2 to TRBJ2-7; TRBD2 agrees at 11 bases. There are 16 residues in the CDR3. V gave up 5 bases and J gave up 0 bases; unmatched junction bases: 6. Per germline, CDR1 SNHLY and CDR2 FYNNEI. The DNA of the CDR3 is TGTGCCAGCAGTTTGTCGGGACTAGCGGACTCCTACGAGCAGTACTTC. Amino acids: CASSLSGLADSYEQYF. Using reference TRBV2 and TRBJ2-7 for the parts outside the CDR3, the full variable domain is EPEVTQTPSHQVTQMGQEVILRCVPISNHLYFYWYRQILGQKVEFLVSFYNNEISEKSEIFDDQFSVERPDGSNFTLKIRSTKLEDSAMYFCASSLSGLADSYEQYFGPGTRLTVT.

A word on this clone: Germline and junction disagree at one end, which may indicate a read error. The gene calls are TRBV19 and TRBJ2-7; 9 bases fit TRBD1. This CDR3 comprises 17 residues. Germline V gene sequence: CDR1 LNHDA, CDR2 SQIVND (reference sequence). In nucleotides, the CDR3 is TGTGCCAGTAGTATCCCCCCGAACGCCCGGGACAGGGCGAGTCAGGGCTTC. This sequence encodes CASSIPPNARDRASQGF.

The chain couples TRBV25-1 to TRBJ2-7, with D tentatively TRBD1 (6 bases). The CDR3 extends over 14 amino acids. The germline V and J ends were trimmed by 1 base and 2 bases, with 9 bases remaining between them. Germline-derived CDR1 and CDR2 are MGHDK and SYGVNS. CDR3 amino acids: CASSELGGPYEQYF. CDR3 bases: TGTGCCAGCAGTGAATTAGGGGGTCCCTACGAGCAGTACTTC.

CDR3 sequence reads: CASSFYSKATDTQYF. The CDR3 coding sequence is TGTGCCAGCAGTTTTTACTCGAAAGCCACAGATACGCAGTATTTT. This chain connects TRBV27 to TRBJ2-3; D call uncertain. This CDR3 is 15 amino acids long. Germline V CDR1 and CDR2: MNHEY, SMNVEV (reference sequence). V shed 3 bases and J shed 2 bases, with 12 bases lying between them.

The chain is built from TRBV6-4 and TRBJ2-1; 7 bases are a match to TRBD2. Germline V gives CDR1 MRHNA, CDR2 SNTAGT. Trimming took 6 bases from V and 6 from J; bases not matched to a gene: 5. The CDR3 totals 13 residues. CDR3: CASSSWGGNEQFF. The CDR3 DNA is TGTGCCAGCAGCTCCTGGGGGGGCAATGAGCAGTTCTTC.

This chain connects TRBV5-6 to TRBJ2-7; the match to TRBD2 covers 7 bases. Losses at the gene ends were 2 bases for V and 4 bases for J; bases not matched to a gene: 6. Germline lookup yields CDR1 SGHDT and CDR2 YYEEEE. The CDR3 covers 14 residues. CDR3 DNA sequence: TGTGCCAGCAGCTTATGGGGGGGGAAGTACGAGCAGTACTTC. The encoded protein is CASSLWGGKYEQYF.

This chain joins TRBV5-1 and TRBJ2-7; TRBD2 matches at 14 bases. CDR1 and CDR2 (germline): SGHRS, YFSETQ. This CDR3 region has 20 residues. V lost 3 bases, J lost 3 bases, and 17 bases stayed unmatched. CDR3 in amino acids: CASSWGSSGLAGGRGYEQYF. CDR3 coding DNA: TGCGCCAGCAGCTGGGGCTCCTCTGGACTAGCGGGAGGCCGGGGCTACGAGCAGTACTTC.

This clone was observed once. The chain recombines TRBV10-3 with TRBJ2-7; D is perhaps TRBD1 (7 bases). Trimming took 9 bases from V and 4 from J, leaving 16 bases between them. Germline CDR1 ENHRY, CDR2 SYGVKD. This CDR3 is 13 amino acids long. CDR3 DNA: TGTGCCATAAACCAGGGGGGCTTATACGAGCAGTACTTC. This translates into CAINQGGLYEQYF.

This sequence joins TRBV5-4 and TRBJ2-5; 13 bases map to TRBD2. The V and J ends lost 0 bases and 6 bases, in that order; junction bases with no gene match: 5. The CDR3 covers 16 residues. Germline V lookup: CDR1 SGHNT, CDR2 YYREEE (reference sequence). DNA of the CDR3: TGTGCCAGCAGCTTGGCCGGGACTAGCGGGGTAAAGACCCAGTACTTC. It is translated as CASSLAGTSGVKTQYF.

The rearrangement joins TRBV7-9 to TRBJ2-3; D is ambiguous. Deletions cut 3 bases from V and 6 bases from J, with 13 bases between. Germline lookup yields CDR1 SEHNR and CDR2 FQNEAQ (reference sequence). This CDR3 has 14 amino acids. The DNA of the CDR3 is TGTGCCAGCAGCTTTCAGGTGGAAAGGGATACGCAGTATTTT. This gives the protein CASSFQVERDTQYF.

This clone appeared a single time. The junction departs from germline at one end; a sequencing error may be responsible. The chain uses TRBV7-9 and TRBJ2-1; 9 bases match TRBD2. Germline-derived CDR1 and CDR2 are SEHNR and FQNEAQ (reference sequence). The CDR3 loop spans 16 amino acids. This CDR3 reads CSSSLAGAGAYNEQFF. As DNA, the CDR3 is TGTTCCAGCAGCTTAGCGGGAGCGGGAGCCTACAATGAGCAGTTCTTC. Together with reference TRBV7-9 and TRBJ2-1, the CDR3 gives the full variable domain: DTGVSQNPRHKITKRGQNVTFRCDPISEHNRLYWYRQTLGQGPEFLTYFQNEAQLEKSRLLSDRFSAERPKGSFSTLEIQRTEQGDSAMYLCSSSLAGAGAYNEQFFGPGTRLTVL.

The V gene is TRBV29-1, the J gene TRBJ2-2; TRBD2 matches 9 bases. Germline assignment: CDR1 SQVTM and CDR2 ANQGSEA. This CDR3 is 13 amino acids long. V shed 6 bases, J shed 4 bases, and the junction held 3 bases outside the gene matches. CDR3 protein: CSVGTSFTGELFF. In nucleotides, the CDR3 is TGCAGCGTGGGGACTAGCTTCACCGGGGAGCTGTTTTTT.

The CDR3 region has the DNA TGTGCCAGCAGCTCTACCGGGACTAGCTACGAGCAGTACTTC. Its translation: CASSSTGTSYEQYF. This chain links TRBV5-8 with TRBJ2-7; 8 nucleotides match TRBD2. Germline V lookup: CDR1 SGHTS, CDR2 YDEGEE. The CDR3 sequence is 14 residues long. With V trimmed by 3 bases and J by 3 bases, 5 bases remained unmatched.

J is TRBJ2-7 and V is TRBV9, with TRBD2 identical over 7 bases. The CDR3 length is 14 residues. The trim removed 5 bases at V and 0 bases at J, leaving 5 bases unmatched. CDR1 is SGDLS and CDR2 is YYNGEE in the germline V gene. Here the CDR3 reads CASSFGGSSYEQYF. CDR3 DNA sequence: TGTGCCAGCAGTTTCGGGGGGTCCTCCTACGAGCAGTACTTC.

The table lists this clone with a few counts. The V gene is TRBV18, the J gene TRBJ1-1; the match to TRBD1 covers 10 bases. Germline CDR1 KGHSH, CDR2 LQKENI. The CDR3 contains 18 residues. The J segment lost 0 bases and the V segment lost 3 bases, leaving 10 bases of the junction unmatched. The DNA of the CDR3 is TGTGCCAGCTCACCTCGGACAGGGGGATGGTCGGTGAACACTGAAGCTTTCTTT. This gives the protein CASSPRTGGWSVNTEAFF.

J is TRBJ2-5 and V is TRBV5-4, with TRBD1 matching 7 bases. The end of the DNA aligns better with TRBJ2-7, so the J call may be wrong. This CDR3 contains 16 residues. Germline V gene lookup returns CDR1 SGHNT and CDR2 YYREEE (reference sequence). This CDR3 reads CASSLVKRTGLYEQYF. The CDR3 region has the DNA TGTGCCAGCAGCTTGGTCAAGAGGACAGGCCTCTACGAGCAGTACTTC.